The 21 T cell receptor beta chains listed next were all sequenced from one sample in a study of human T cells and chemical hapten exposure (dated by TCRdb to the early 2020s). The time point tag for this specimen amounts to: pre-sensitization, week 0. Interpreted using the paper, the treatment or condition label stands for: therapeutic diphenylcyclopropenone sensitization with weekly scalp DPC. Library prep was done by RACE. The listed sequencing device is NextSeq 500. TCRdb ran its own pipeline on the public reads, namely fastp trimming at Q25 and MiXCR clone calling, and kept in-frame beta chains. Rows are combined by CDR3 protein, so each entry shows the most common genes and DNA. In this sample the table shows a few hundred thousand distinct CDR3 sequences, 5.5% of which occur a single time. The leading ten clones occupy about 8.7% of the sample. The starting material was whole blood, obtained in connection with sensitization to the hapten diphenylcyclopropenone (DPC). The receptors shown here come from a woman under 30 with alopecia areata. Some clones in this sample may be carry-over from other donors' samples.

This clonotype was seen a handful of times. V usage is TRBV6-5 and J usage is TRBJ2-7, with D possibly matching TRBD1 (6 bases). CDR3 length: 11 residues. Per germline, CDR1 MNHEY and CDR2 SVGAGI. Trimming removed 4 bases at V and 9 bases at J, with 10 bases between. CDR3 loop: CASSSTGRQYF. For the CDR3, the DNA is TGTGCCAGCAGTTCGACAGGAAGGCAGTACTTC.

This clonotype turned up a few times. The chain links TRBV6-5 to TRBJ2-7; D unclear. CDR3 size: 14 residues. Germline CDR1 MNHEY, CDR2 SVGAGI. V was clipped by 8 bases and J by 6 bases, with 20 bases between them. Here the CDR3 DNA reads TGTGCCAGCGCCAAAGACCGACTGAAAGGCGAGCAGTACTTC. Translation: CASAKDRLKGEQYF.

The J gene is TRBJ2-4, the V gene TRBV12-3 or TRBV12-4, with a tentative D call TRBD1 (6 bases). Deletions cut 5 bases from V and 8 bases from J, with 13 bases between. CDR3 size: 13 residues. The CDR3 sequence: CASSPRGHDIQYF. CDR3 in DNA: TGTGCCAGCAGTCCCAGGGGTCACGACATTCAGTACTTC.

The chain employs TRBV7-2 and TRBJ1-2; TRBD1 matches 8 bases. Germline V gene data show CDR1 as SGHTA and CDR2 as FQGNSA. This CDR3 is built from 15 residues. V was clipped by 1 base and J by 2 bases; unmatched bases: 3. The CDR3 reads CASSLGAGGNYGYTF. DNA of the CDR3: TGTGCCAGCAGCTTAGGGGCAGGGGGCAACTATGGCTACACCTTC.

This clonotype was detected ten times or more. The chain combines TRBV10-3 with TRBJ2-1; TRBD2 agrees at 12 bases. The germline V gene encodes CDR1 ENHRY and CDR2 SYGVKD. This CDR3 has 14 amino acids. V was clipped by 8 bases and J by 4 bases; unmatched bases: 3. CDR3 nucleotide sequence: TGTGCCATCCGGACTAGCGGGGAGTACAATGAGCAGTTCTTC. This translates into CAIRTSGEYNEQFF.

The J gene is TRBJ1-3, the V gene TRBV5-4, with 7 bases aligning to TRBD1. V shed 0 bases, J shed 2 bases, and the junction held 2 bases outside the gene matches. Germline CDR1 reads SGHNT; CDR2 reads YYREEE (reference sequence). The CDR3 spans 15 residues. As DNA, the CDR3 is TGTGCCAGCAGCTTGGACAGGGGAACTGGAAACACCATATATTTT. Protein product: CASSLDRGTGNTIYF.

This clonotype was detected a few times. This chain uses TRBV7-2 with TRBJ1-4; D is ambiguous. Germline CDR1 is SGHTA and CDR2 is FQGNSA. The ends were cut back, 1 base at V and 3 bases at J, with 9 bases in the middle. The CDR3 sequence is 15 residues long. CDR3 sequence (DNA): TGTGCCAGCAGCTTAGTAGCCCAGGCTAATGAAAAACTGTTTTTT. Translated: CASSLVAQANEKLFF.

This clonotype was seen a few times. This rearrangement joins TRBV6-5 to TRBJ1-6, with D tentatively TRBD1 (6 bases). The CDR3 spans 15 residues. The germline CDR1 and CDR2 sequences are MNHEY and SVGAGI. Trimming cost V 6 bases and J 7 bases, with 16 bases left between them. The CDR3 is CASSGDRLLNSPLHF. The DNA for the CDR3 is TGTGCCAGCAGCGGCGACAGGCTTTTAAATTCACCCCTCCACTTT.

This clonotype appeared a few times. The chain is built from TRBV5-1 and TRBJ1-4; 7 nucleotides line up with TRBD1. Trimming removed 1 base from V and 7 bases from J; junction bases left unmatched: 7. The CDR3 is 15 residues long. The germline gives CDR1 SGHRS, CDR2 YFSETQ. The CDR3 DNA reads TGCGCCAGCAGCTTGACGACAGGGCGGCGTGAAAAACTGTTTTTT. Translation: CASSLTTGRREKLFF.

The gene calls are TRBV27 and TRBJ2-7, with D unresolved. Per germline, CDR1 MNHEY and CDR2 SMNVEV (reference sequence). V shed 3 bases and J shed 1 base, with 16 bases lying between them. This CDR3 spans 16 amino acids. CDR3 in DNA: TGTGCCAGCAGTTTTTCGGGTCTGGACCGTTCCTACGAGCAGTACTTC. It encodes CASSFSGLDRSYEQYF.

This clonotype was counted a few times. V is TRBV20-1 and J is TRBJ1-2; D remains unclear. From germline, CDR1 is DFQATT and CDR2 SNEGSKA (reference sequence). The CDR3 has 15 amino acids. Trimming pared 0 bases from V and 5 bases from J, leaving 16 bases between. This CDR3 reads CSARDPPEKRYGYTF. CDR3 sequence (DNA): TGCAGTGCTAGAGATCCCCCCGAGAAACGTTATGGCTACACCTTC.

V usage is TRBV7-9 and J usage is TRBJ2-7; 11 bases are a match to TRBD1. Germline V CDR1 and CDR2: SEHNR, FQNEAQ (reference sequence). The CDR3 consists of 15 residues. V was pared by 6 bases and J by 4 bases, with 8 bases of the junction left unmatched. The CDR3 loop reads CASSSGQGVGYEQYF. The CDR3 DNA reads as TGTGCCAGCAGTTCGGGACAGGGGGTCGGGTACGAGCAGTACTTC. Variable domain in full (rest from reference TRBV7-9 and TRBJ2-7): DTGVSQNPRHKITKRGQNVTFRCDPISEHNRLYWYRQTLGQGPEFLTYFQNEAQLEKSRLLSDRFSAERPKGSFSTLEIQRTEQGDSAMYLCASSSGQGVGYEQYFGPGTRLTVT.

In its sample, this clonotype was seen many times. This sequence joins TRBV6-1 and TRBJ2-3, with D perhaps matching TRBD2 (6 bases). The V and J ends lost 7 bases and 5 bases respectively, with 16 bases between them. Germline CDR1 reads MNHNS; CDR2 reads SASEGT. The CDR3 is 14 amino acids. The CDR3 DNA reads as TGTGCCAGCATCCTCGGCCGGGGAGGAGATACGCAGTATTTT. This translates into CASILGRGGDTQYF.

The chain combines TRBV2 with TRBJ1-1; 11 nucleotides agree with TRBD1. V was pared by 8 bases and J by 2 bases, with 16 bases of the junction left unmatched. Germline CDR1 and CDR2: SNHLY and FYNNEI. The CDR3 runs 18 residues. The chain's CDR3 is CASGAWDRGRVANTEAFF. The DNA for the CDR3 is TGTGCCAGCGGTGCATGGGACAGGGGGAGGGTGGCCAACACTGAAGCTTTCTTT. The variable domain in full, with the rest retrieved from reference TRBV2 and TRBJ1-1, is EPEVTQTPSHQVTQMGQEVILRCVPISNHLYFYWYRQILGQKVEFLVSFYNNEISEKSEIFDDQFSVERPDGSNFTLKIRSTKLEDSAMYFCASGAWDRGRVANTEAFFGQGTRLTVV.

This clonotype was observed a few times. V is TRBV7-2 and J is TRBJ2-1, with D uncertain. This CDR3 comprises 15 residues. In germline, CDR1 is SGHTA, CDR2 FQGNSA. V was pared by 1 base and J by 5 bases, with 12 bases between. This CDR3 reads CASSLGRGLNNEQFF. CDR3 in DNA: TGTGCCAGCAGCTTAGGGCGTGGATTGAACAATGAGCAGTTCTTC.

This rearrangement joins TRBV4-1 to TRBJ1-1; 8 bases map to TRBD1. The CDR3 has 15 amino acids. Germline assignment: CDR1 MGHRA and CDR2 YSYEKL. The ends lost 1 base at V and 5 bases at J; junction bases unmatched: 6. DNA of the CDR3: TGCGCCAGCAGCCAAGTCCCCACAGGGGGTACTGAAGCTTTCTTT. Translated, it gives CASSQVPTGGTEAFF.

For this clonotype: Given a much more abundant clone one base away, this may be a read error. CDR3 in DNA: TGTGCCAGCAATGAAATGGGGCAGGGGTCCTACGAGCAGTACTTC. Amino acid sequence: CASNEMGQGSYEQYF. The J gene is TRBJ2-7, the V gene TRBV6-1, with D perhaps matching TRBD1 (6 bases). Germline-derived CDR1 and CDR2 are MNHNS and SASEGT. This CDR3 has 15 residues.

There are a few counts of this clonotype. The V gene is TRBV12-3 or TRBV12-4, the J gene TRBJ2-1; TRBD2 might be the D (5 bases). The V and J ends lost 2 bases and 7 bases respectively, with 24 bases between them. This CDR3 is 18 amino acids long. CDR3 in amino acids: CASSLRLSLGNPGNEQFF. Here the CDR3 DNA reads TGTGCCAGCAGTTTACGCCTCTCCCTGGGGAACCCGGGGAATGAGCAGTTCTTC.

This clonotype was picked up a small number of times. The chain uses TRBV6-1 and TRBJ2-7; no clear D. V was cut by 4 bases and J by 5 bases, with 12 bases left in between. The CDR3 loop spans 13 amino acids. From germline, CDR1 is MNHNS and CDR2 SASEGT. The CDR3 region is CASSGFRSHEQYF. Here the CDR3 DNA reads TGTGCCAGCAGTGGGTTCCGGTCCCACGAGCAGTACTTC.

The V and J genes are TRBV12-3 or TRBV12-4 and TRBJ2-7; tentatively, D is TRBD1 (5 bases). The CDR3 runs 14 residues. The V and J ends lost 3 bases and 5 bases respectively, with 14 bases between them. CDR3 region: CASSLRKGNDEQYF. As DNA, the CDR3 is TGTGCCAGCAGTTTGAGAAAGGGGAACGACGAGCAGTACTTC.

The chain is built from TRBV9 and TRBJ2-3; 11 nucleotides agree with TRBD2. The CDR3 covers 15 residues. V was clipped by 4 bases and J by 2 bases; unmatched bases: 3. Germline-derived CDR1 and CDR2 are SGDLS and YYNGEE. CDR3 residues: CASSISGGATDTQYF. The CDR3 DNA is TGTGCCAGCAGCATTAGCGGGGGGGCCACAGATACGCAGTATTTT. The full variable domain, with the rest looked up from reference TRBV9 and TRBJ2-3, is DSGVTQTPKHLITATGQRVTLRCSPRSGDLSVYWYQQSLDQGLQFLIQYYNGEERAKGNILERFSAQQFPDLHSELNLSSLELGDSALYFCASSISGGATDTQYFGPGTRLTVL.